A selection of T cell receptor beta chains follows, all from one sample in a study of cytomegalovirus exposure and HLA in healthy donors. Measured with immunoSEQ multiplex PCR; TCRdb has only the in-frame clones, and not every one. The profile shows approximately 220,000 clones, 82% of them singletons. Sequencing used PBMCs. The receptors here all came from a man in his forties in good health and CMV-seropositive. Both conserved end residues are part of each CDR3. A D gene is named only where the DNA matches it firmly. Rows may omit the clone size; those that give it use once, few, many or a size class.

cdr3_nt: TGCGCCAGCAGCAGGGAGGGACAGGGCTCGGATACGCAGTATTTT
cdr3_aa: CASSREGQGSDTQYF
v_call: TRBV5-1
clone_size: NA
j_call: TRBJ2-3
d_call: TRBD1

cdr3_nt: TGTGCCAGCAGTTACTCTCCGCGGGGCCAAGAGACCCAGTACTTC
cdr3_aa: CASSYSPRGQETQYF
v_call: TRBV6-5
clone_size: NA
j_call: TRBJ2-5
d_call: NA

cdr3_nt: TGTGCCAGCAGCCCCTTAACTAGCGGGATCTACAATGAGCAGTTCTTC
cdr3_aa: CASSPLTSGIYNEQFF
v_call: TRBV7-9
clone_size: NA
j_call: TRBJ2-1
d_call: TRBD2

cdr3_nt: TGCGCCAGCACTGAGGACAGCCTCACAGATACGCAGTATTTT
cdr3_aa: CASTEDSLTDTQYF
v_call: TRBV5-1
clone_size: NA
j_call: TRBJ2-3
d_call: NA

cdr3_nt: TGTGCCAGCAGCTTGCATGGGACTAGCGGGAGTGAGCAGTTCTTC
cdr3_aa: CASSLHGTSGSEQFF
v_call: TRBV7-9
clone_size: NA
j_call: TRBJ2-1
d_call: TRBD2

cdr3_nt: TGTGCCAGCAGTTACTCGGACAGGGGTGGTGGCTACACCTTC
cdr3_aa: CASSYSDRGGGYTF
v_call: TRBV6-6
clone_size: NA
j_call: TRBJ1-2
d_call: TRBD1

cdr3_nt: TGTGCCAGCAGTTTTACACAGGGCCATCAGCCCCAGCATTTT
cdr3_aa: CASSFTQGHQPQHF
v_call: TRBV27
clone_size: NA
j_call: TRBJ1-5
d_call: NA

cdr3_nt: TGTGCCAGTAACACCGGGACAGGGAGATCCTACGAGCAGTACTTC
cdr3_aa: CASNTGTGRSYEQYF
v_call: TRBV19
clone_size: NA
j_call: TRBJ2-7
d_call: TRBD1

cdr3_nt: TGCAGCGTGGAACAGCGTAACTATGGCTACACCTTC
cdr3_aa: CSVEQRNYGYTF
v_call: TRBV29-1
clone_size: NA
j_call: TRBJ1-2
d_call: NA

cdr3_nt: TGTGCCTGGAGTGGAGACAGGGGGCGCCGATTGAGCTCCTACAATGAGCAGTTCTTC
cdr3_aa: CAWSGDRGRRLSSYNEQFF
v_call: TRBV30
clone_size: once
j_call: TRBJ2-1
d_call: TRBD1

cdr3_nt: TGTGCCAGCTCACCTACAGGGGATGGGCAGCCCCAGCATTTT
cdr3_aa: CASSPTGDGQPQHF
v_call: TRBV18
clone_size: once
j_call: TRBJ1-5
d_call: TRBD1

cdr3_nt: TGCGCCAGCAGCCCACAGGGGAGAGGCTCTGGCTACACCTTC
cdr3_aa: CASSPQGRGSGYTF
v_call: TRBV5-1
clone_size: NA
j_call: TRBJ1-2
d_call: TRBD1

cdr3_nt: TGTGCCACCACCCAGGCCCTAGCTGACACCGGGGAGCTGTTTTTT
cdr3_aa: CATTQALADTGELFF
v_call: TRBV15
clone_size: NA
j_call: TRBJ2-2
d_call: NA

cdr3_nt: TGCGCCAGCAGCACGACAGGGTCCTACGAGCAGTACTTC
cdr3_aa: CASSTTGSYEQYF
v_call: TRBV4-1
clone_size: NA
j_call: TRBJ2-7
d_call: TRBD1

cdr3_nt: TGTGCCAGCAGTTCTCCCGGGACAGGGGGAAATGAGCAGTTCTTC
cdr3_aa: CASSSPGTGGNEQFF
v_call: TRBV7-9
clone_size: NA
j_call: TRBJ2-1
d_call: TRBD1

cdr3_nt: TGTGCCAGCAGTTTACGACAGGGGCTGAGGCAGCCCCAGCATTTT
cdr3_aa: CASSLRQGLRQPQHF
v_call: TRBV27
clone_size: NA
j_call: TRBJ1-5
d_call: TRBD1

cdr3_nt: TGTGCCAGCAGAGCAGGGGCGGCCGAAGAAGCTTTCTTT
cdr3_aa: CASRAGAAEEAFF
v_call: TRBV6-4
clone_size: few
j_call: TRBJ1-1
d_call: NA

cdr3_nt: TGTGCCTGGAACCCCGGACAGGGGAACACTGAAGCTTTCTTT
cdr3_aa: CAWNPGQGNTEAFF
v_call: TRBV30
clone_size: NA
j_call: TRBJ1-1
d_call: TRBD1

cdr3_nt: TGTGCCAGCAGCGGGGGACAGGGGAGGTTTTTAACCACAGATACGCAGTATTTT
cdr3_aa: CASSGGQGRFLTTDTQYF
v_call: TRBV5-4
clone_size: NA
j_call: TRBJ2-3
d_call: TRBD1

cdr3_nt: TGTGCCAGCAGCAGCACGGGACTAGCGGGAGTTGTCGGGGAGCTGTTTTTT
cdr3_aa: CASSSTGLAGVVGELFF
v_call: TRBV5-5
clone_size: NA
j_call: TRBJ2-2
d_call: TRBD2

cdr3_nt: TGCAGCGTTGACGTGTTTAGCTCCTACAATGAGCAGTTCTTC
cdr3_aa: CSVDVFSSYNEQFF
v_call: TRBV29-1
clone_size: few
j_call: TRBJ2-1
d_call: NA

cdr3_nt: TGTGCCAGCAGCCCAAGGAGTGGACAGGGTAAGACTGAAGCTTTCTTT
cdr3_aa: CASSPRSGQGKTEAFF
v_call: TRBV5-4
clone_size: few
j_call: TRBJ1-1
d_call: TRBD1

cdr3_nt: TGTGCCAGCAGCGTACTTTCTAGGAGCTCCTACAATGAGCAGTTCTTC
cdr3_aa: CASSVLSRSSYNEQFF
v_call: TRBV9
clone_size: NA
j_call: TRBJ2-1
d_call: NA

cdr3_nt: TGCGCCAGCAGCACCGGGACAGGGACCGCTGAAGCTTTCTTT
cdr3_aa: CASSTGTGTAEAFF
v_call: TRBV5-1
clone_size: NA
j_call: TRBJ1-1
d_call: TRBD1

cdr3_nt: TGTGCCAGCAGCGGGGTTGGAGGGAAGGTTGGCTACACCTTC
cdr3_aa: CASSGVGGKVGYTF
v_call: TRBV9
clone_size: NA
j_call: TRBJ1-2
d_call: NA

cdr3_nt: TGTGCCAGCAGCTCCTTTAGACAGGACAACTATGGCTACACCTTC
cdr3_aa: CASSSFRQDNYGYTF
v_call: TRBV7-9
clone_size: NA
j_call: TRBJ1-2
d_call: NA

cdr3_nt: TGTGCCGGCTGGGACAGGGGGCTGTCAAGCGCTAATGAAAAACTGTTTTTT
cdr3_aa: CAGWDRGLSSANEKLFF
v_call: TRBV30
clone_size: NA
j_call: TRBJ1-4
d_call: TRBD1

cdr3_nt: TGTGCCAGCAGCCCAGGGGGACAGTGGAAAACTGAAGCTTTCTTT
cdr3_aa: CASSPGGQWKTEAFF
v_call: TRBV7-9
clone_size: few
j_call: TRBJ1-1
d_call: TRBD1

cdr3_nt: TGTGCCATCAACCCGGGTATCACAGATACGCAGTATTTT
cdr3_aa: CAINPGITDTQYF
v_call: TRBV10-3
clone_size: NA
j_call: TRBJ2-3
d_call: NA

cdr3_nt: TGTGCCAGCAGCTTAGCGCAGCAGGGGCTAAACACCATATATTTT
cdr3_aa: CASSLAQQGLNTIYF
v_call: TRBV7-8
clone_size: NA
j_call: TRBJ1-3
d_call: NA

cdr3_nt: TGCAGCGTTCTAGCGGGGGAGGGAGATACGCAGTATTTT
cdr3_aa: CSVLAGEGDTQYF
v_call: TRBV29-1
clone_size: NA
j_call: TRBJ2-3
d_call: TRBD2

cdr3_nt: TGTGCCAGCAGTCGCTCTGGGGCCAACGTCCTGACTTTC
cdr3_aa: CASSRSGANVLTF
v_call: TRBV6-5
clone_size: NA
j_call: TRBJ2-6
d_call: NA

cdr3_nt: TGTGCCAGCAGCTTTGGGTGGAGGGGGCCAGATACGCAGTATTTT
cdr3_aa: CASSFGWRGPDTQYF
v_call: TRBV5-4
clone_size: few
j_call: TRBJ2-3
d_call: NA

cdr3_nt: TGTGCCAGCAGTCTAGGACAGGGCAGTAACTATGGCTACACCTTC
cdr3_aa: CASSLGQGSNYGYTF
v_call: TRBV7-9
clone_size: NA
j_call: TRBJ1-2
d_call: TRBD1

cdr3_nt: TGTGCCAGCAGCGACGGGACAGGGCCCTACGAGCAGTACTTC
cdr3_aa: CASSDGTGPYEQYF
v_call: TRBV9
clone_size: NA
j_call: TRBJ2-7
d_call: TRBD1

cdr3_nt: TGCAGCGTGGGACAGCTTTCGGCGGAGACCCAGTACTTC
cdr3_aa: CSVGQLSAETQYF
v_call: TRBV29-1
clone_size: NA
j_call: TRBJ2-5
d_call: TRBD1

cdr3_nt: TGTGCCAGCAGCGCCCGACAGAGCTCCTACAATGAGCAGTTCTTC
cdr3_aa: CASSARQSSYNEQFF
v_call: TRBV9
clone_size: NA
j_call: TRBJ2-1
d_call: NA

cdr3_nt: TGTTCCAGCAGCTTCCAGGACACCGGGGAGCTGTTTTTT
cdr3_aa: CSSSFQDTGELFF
v_call: TRBV7-9
clone_size: NA
j_call: TRBJ2-2
d_call: NA

cdr3_nt: TGTGCCAGCAGCCAAGGACTAGCGGGATCTTCGGAGCAGTTCTTC
cdr3_aa: CASSQGLAGSSEQFF
v_call: TRBV11-3
clone_size: once
j_call: TRBJ2-1
d_call: TRBD2

cdr3_nt: TGTGCCAGTAGTCTATGGACAGGGGGCATCACAGATACGCAGTATTTT
cdr3_aa: CASSLWTGGITDTQYF
v_call: TRBV19
clone_size: NA
j_call: TRBJ2-3
d_call: TRBD1

cdr3_nt: TGTGCCAGCTGGGCGCCGGGAGGGAAAAACATTCAGTACTTC
cdr3_aa: CASWAPGGKNIQYF
v_call: TRBV27
clone_size: NA
j_call: TRBJ2-4
d_call: TRBD2

cdr3_nt: TGCGCCAGCAGCTTGCACCCGGGTTTAGTCAATGAGCAGTTCTTC
cdr3_aa: CASSLHPGLVNEQFF
v_call: TRBV5-1
clone_size: NA
j_call: TRBJ2-1
d_call: NA

cdr3_nt: TGCGCCAGCACTAGGGGGACAGGGCCTTCTTCTGGCGAGCAGTACTTC
cdr3_aa: CASTRGTGPSSGEQYF
v_call: TRBV10-2
clone_size: NA
j_call: TRBJ2-7
d_call: TRBD1

cdr3_nt: TGTGCCAGCACCCTGGCTAGCTACAACACCGGGGAGCTGTTTTTT
cdr3_aa: CASTLASYNTGELFF
v_call: TRBV7-8
clone_size: NA
j_call: TRBJ2-2
d_call: NA

cdr3_nt: TGTGCCAGCGGCCACAGGAACTACAATGAGCAGTTCTTC
cdr3_aa: CASGHRNYNEQFF
v_call: TRBV5-6
clone_size: NA
j_call: TRBJ2-1
d_call: NA